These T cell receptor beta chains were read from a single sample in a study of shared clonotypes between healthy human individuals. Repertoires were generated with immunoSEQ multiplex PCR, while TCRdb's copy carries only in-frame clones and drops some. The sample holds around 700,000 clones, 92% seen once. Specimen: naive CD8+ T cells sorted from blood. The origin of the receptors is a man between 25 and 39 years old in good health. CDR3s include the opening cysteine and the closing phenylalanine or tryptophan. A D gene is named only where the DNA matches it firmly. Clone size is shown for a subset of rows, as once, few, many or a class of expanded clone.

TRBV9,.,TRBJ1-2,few,TGTGCCAGCAGCGTGGGTGACGGGGCGAACTATGGCTACACCTTC,CASSVGDGANYGYTF
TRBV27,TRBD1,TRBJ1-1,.,TGTGCCAGCAGTCTACAGGGGCGATATACTGAAGCTTTCTTT,CASSLQGRYTEAFF
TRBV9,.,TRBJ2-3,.,TGTGCCAGCAGCGTTAGCCAGCTGGGCACAGATACGCAGTATTTT,CASSVSQLGTDTQYF
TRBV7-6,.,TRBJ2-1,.,TGTGCCAGCAGCTTAAAAACTAGCCTTCCCGACAATGAGCAGTTCTTC,CASSLKTSLPDNEQFF
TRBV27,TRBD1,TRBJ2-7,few,TGTGCCGTCGGGACAGGGTTCTACGAGCAGTACTTC,CAVGTGFYEQYF
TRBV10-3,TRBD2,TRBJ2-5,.,TGTGCCATCAGTGAATCTAGCGGGAAAGAGACCCAGTACTTC,CAISESSGKETQYF
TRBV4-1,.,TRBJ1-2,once,TGCGCCAGCAGCCAGAGGTCAGGCCCGCGCTATGGCTACACCTTC,CASSQRSGPRYGYTF
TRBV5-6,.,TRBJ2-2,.,TGTGCCAGCAGCTTGGTAGCCGGGGAGCTGTTTTTT,CASSLVAGELFF
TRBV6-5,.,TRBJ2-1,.,TGTGCCAGCAGTCCAGACACCTACAATGAGCAGTTCTTC,CASSPDTYNEQFF
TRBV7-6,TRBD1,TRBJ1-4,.,TGTGCCAGCAGCGGATTTGGACAGGGTTGGACTAATGAAAAACTGTTTTTT,CASSGFGQGWTNEKLFF
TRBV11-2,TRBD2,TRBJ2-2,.,TGTGCCAGCAGCCCGGGACTAGCGGGATCCACCGGGGAGCTGTTTTTT,CASSPGLAGSTGELFF
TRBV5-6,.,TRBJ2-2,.,TGTGCCAGCAGCTTGGGGTGGGGCGCAGCCGGGGAGCTGTTTTTT,CASSLGWGAAGELFF
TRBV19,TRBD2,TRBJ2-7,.,TGTGCCAGTAGAGTGGGTTCGGGAGGGCCCCGCGAGCAGTACTTC,CASRVGSGGPREQYF
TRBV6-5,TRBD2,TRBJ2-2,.,TGTGCCAGCAGTTATGCTAGGCTAGCGGACACCGGGGAGCTGTTTTTT,CASSYARLADTGELFF
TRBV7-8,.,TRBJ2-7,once,TGTGCCAGCAGCCCCAATAGGATCGAGCAGTACTTC,CASSPNRIEQYF
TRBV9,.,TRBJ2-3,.,TGTGCCAGCAGCGTAGAGGGTTCGGCAGATACGCAGTATTTT,CASSVEGSADTQYF
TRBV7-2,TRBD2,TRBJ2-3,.,TGTGCCAGCAGCTTAGCGCCCGGGGGGGACAGCACAGATACGCAGTATTTT,CASSLAPGGDSTDTQYF
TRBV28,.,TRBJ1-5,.,TGTGCCAGCAGTTTGATGACAGACTCTAGCAATCAGCCCCAGCATTTT,CASSLMTDSSNQPQHF
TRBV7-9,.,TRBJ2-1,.,TGTGCCAGCAGCTTAGGCCATGAGCAGTTCTTC,CASSLGHEQFF
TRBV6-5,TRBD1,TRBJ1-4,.,TGTGCCAGCAGTTACGAGACAGGGGGGGAAAAACTGTTTTTT,CASSYETGGEKLFF
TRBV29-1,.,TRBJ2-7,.,TGCAGCGGGATCAACCTCTCCTACGAGCAGTACTTC,CSGINLSYEQYF
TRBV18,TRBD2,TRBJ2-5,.,TGTGCCAGCTCACCCCGGGAGGGCGGACAAGAGACCCAGTACTTC,CASSPREGGQETQYF
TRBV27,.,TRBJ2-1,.,TGTGCCAGCAGTTTATTCCCCACGGGTGAGCAGTTCTTC,CASSLFPTGEQFF
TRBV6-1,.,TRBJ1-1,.,TGTGCCAGCAGTGAACAAGTTGGGGGGGCGAAGAAAGCTTTCTTT,CASSEQVGGAKKAFF
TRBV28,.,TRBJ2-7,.,TGTGCCAGCAGTGACGGGGTCTCCTACGAGCAGTACTTC,CASSDGVSYEQYF
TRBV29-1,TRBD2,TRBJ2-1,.,TGCAGCGTTTGGCTAGCGGGAGCTAAGGATGAGCAGTTCTTC,CSVWLAGAKDEQFF
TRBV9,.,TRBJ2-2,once,TGTGCCAGCAGTCAGGGTTCCACCGGGGAGCTGTTTTTT,CASSQGSTGELFF